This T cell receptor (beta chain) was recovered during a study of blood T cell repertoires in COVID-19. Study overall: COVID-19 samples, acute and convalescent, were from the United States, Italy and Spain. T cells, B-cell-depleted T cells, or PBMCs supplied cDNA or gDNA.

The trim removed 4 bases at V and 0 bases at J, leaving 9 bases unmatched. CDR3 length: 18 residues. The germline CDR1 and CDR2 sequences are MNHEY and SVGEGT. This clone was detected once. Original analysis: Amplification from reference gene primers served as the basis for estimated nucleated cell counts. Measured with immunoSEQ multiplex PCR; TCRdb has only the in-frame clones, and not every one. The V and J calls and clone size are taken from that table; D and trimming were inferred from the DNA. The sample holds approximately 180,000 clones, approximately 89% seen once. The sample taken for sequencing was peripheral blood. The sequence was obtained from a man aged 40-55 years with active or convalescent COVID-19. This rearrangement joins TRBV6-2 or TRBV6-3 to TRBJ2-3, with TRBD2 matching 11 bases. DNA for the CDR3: TGTGCCAGCAGTTCCACCAATCGACTAGCGGGGAGCACAGATACGCAGTATTTT. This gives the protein CASSSTNRLAGSTDTQYF.